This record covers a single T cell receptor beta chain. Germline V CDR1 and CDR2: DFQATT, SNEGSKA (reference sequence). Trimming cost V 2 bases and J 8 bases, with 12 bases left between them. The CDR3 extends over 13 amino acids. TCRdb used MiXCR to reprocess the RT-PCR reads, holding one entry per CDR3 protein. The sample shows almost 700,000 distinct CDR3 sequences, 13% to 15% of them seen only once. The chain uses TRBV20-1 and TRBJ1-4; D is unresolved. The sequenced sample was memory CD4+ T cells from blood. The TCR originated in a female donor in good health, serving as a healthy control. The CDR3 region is CSARPNGIEKLFF. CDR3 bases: TGCAGTGCTAGACCCAACGGAATCGAAAAACTGTTTTTT.